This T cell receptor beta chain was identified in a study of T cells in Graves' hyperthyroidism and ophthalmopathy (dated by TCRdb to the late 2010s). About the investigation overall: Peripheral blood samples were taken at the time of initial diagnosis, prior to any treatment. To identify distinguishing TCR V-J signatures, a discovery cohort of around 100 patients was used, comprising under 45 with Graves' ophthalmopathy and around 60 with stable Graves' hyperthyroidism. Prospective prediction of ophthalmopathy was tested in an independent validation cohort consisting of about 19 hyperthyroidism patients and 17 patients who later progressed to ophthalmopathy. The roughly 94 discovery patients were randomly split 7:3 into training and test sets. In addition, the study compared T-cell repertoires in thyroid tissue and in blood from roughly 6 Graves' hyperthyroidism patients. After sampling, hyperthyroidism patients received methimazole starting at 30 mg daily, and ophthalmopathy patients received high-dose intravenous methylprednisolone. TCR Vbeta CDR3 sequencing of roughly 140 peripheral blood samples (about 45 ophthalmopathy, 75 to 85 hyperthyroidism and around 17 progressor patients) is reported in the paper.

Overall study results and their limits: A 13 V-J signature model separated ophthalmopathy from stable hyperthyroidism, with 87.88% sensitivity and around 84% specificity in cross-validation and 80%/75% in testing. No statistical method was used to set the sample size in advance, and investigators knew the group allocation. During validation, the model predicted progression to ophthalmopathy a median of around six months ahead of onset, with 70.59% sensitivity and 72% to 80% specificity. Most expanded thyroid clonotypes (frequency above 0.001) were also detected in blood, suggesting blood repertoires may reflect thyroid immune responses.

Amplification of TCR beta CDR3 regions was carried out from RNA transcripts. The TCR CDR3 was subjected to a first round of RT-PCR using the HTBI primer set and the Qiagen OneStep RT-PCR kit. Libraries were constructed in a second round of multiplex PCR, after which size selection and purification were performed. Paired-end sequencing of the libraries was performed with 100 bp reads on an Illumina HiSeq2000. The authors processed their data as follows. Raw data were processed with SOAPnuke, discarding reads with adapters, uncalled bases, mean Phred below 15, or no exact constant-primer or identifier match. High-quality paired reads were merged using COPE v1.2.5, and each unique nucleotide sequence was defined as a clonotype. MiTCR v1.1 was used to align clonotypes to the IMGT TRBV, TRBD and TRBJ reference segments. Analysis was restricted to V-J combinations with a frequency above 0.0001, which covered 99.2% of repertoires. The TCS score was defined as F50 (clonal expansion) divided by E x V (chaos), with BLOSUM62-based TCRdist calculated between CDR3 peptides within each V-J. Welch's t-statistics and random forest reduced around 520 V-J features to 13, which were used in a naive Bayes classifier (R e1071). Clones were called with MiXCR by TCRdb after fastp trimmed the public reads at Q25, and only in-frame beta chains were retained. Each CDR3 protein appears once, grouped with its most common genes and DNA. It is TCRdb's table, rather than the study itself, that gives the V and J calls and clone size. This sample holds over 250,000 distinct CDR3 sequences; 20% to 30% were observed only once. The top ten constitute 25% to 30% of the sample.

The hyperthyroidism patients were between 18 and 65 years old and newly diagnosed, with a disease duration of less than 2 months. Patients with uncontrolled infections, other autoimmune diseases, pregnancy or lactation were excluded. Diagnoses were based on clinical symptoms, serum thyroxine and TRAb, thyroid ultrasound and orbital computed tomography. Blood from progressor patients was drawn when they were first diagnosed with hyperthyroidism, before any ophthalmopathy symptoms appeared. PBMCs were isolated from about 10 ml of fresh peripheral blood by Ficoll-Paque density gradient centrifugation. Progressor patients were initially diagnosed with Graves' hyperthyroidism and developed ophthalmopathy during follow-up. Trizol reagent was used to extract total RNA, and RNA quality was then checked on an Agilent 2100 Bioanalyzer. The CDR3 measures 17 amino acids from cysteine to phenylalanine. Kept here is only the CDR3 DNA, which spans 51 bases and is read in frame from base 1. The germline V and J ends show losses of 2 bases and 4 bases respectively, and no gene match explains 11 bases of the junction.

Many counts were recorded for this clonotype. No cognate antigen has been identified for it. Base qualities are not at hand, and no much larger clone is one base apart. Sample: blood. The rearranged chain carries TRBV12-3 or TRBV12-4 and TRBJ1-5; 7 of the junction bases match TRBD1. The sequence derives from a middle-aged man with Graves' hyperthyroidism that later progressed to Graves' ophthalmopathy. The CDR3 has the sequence CASSLFLGTAKNQPQHF. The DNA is TGTGCCAGCAGTTTATTTCTAGGGACAGCCAAGAATCAGCCCCAGCATTTT.